The following is a T cell receptor beta chain sequence with its context. As yet, its antigen is unknown. Data came from immunoSEQ multiplex PCR; TCRdb stores just in-frame clones and leaves some out. Here the sample spans approximately 130,000 clones, approximately 90% being singletons. This sample stems from a study of graft-versus-host responses after intestinal transplantation. Study findings and constraints: Investigators detected GvH clones in recipient marrow, with some emerging earlier in ileum or blood.

There are 15 residues in the CDR3. Germline CDR1 and CDR2: KGHSH and LQKENI. V dropped 3 bases and J dropped 4; count of bases not matched to a gene: 5. The specimen comprised unstimulated CD4+ T cells sorted from spleen or lymph node cells, sampled before intestinal transplant. The rearrangement links TRBV18 to TRBJ1-4, with 7 bases aligning to TRBD1. This clonotype originated in a human donor who received an intestinal transplant. The DNA for the CDR3 is TGTGCCAGCTCACCCCGGGACAGAGATAATGAAAAACTGTTTTTT. Amino acid sequence: CASSPRDRDNEKLFF.